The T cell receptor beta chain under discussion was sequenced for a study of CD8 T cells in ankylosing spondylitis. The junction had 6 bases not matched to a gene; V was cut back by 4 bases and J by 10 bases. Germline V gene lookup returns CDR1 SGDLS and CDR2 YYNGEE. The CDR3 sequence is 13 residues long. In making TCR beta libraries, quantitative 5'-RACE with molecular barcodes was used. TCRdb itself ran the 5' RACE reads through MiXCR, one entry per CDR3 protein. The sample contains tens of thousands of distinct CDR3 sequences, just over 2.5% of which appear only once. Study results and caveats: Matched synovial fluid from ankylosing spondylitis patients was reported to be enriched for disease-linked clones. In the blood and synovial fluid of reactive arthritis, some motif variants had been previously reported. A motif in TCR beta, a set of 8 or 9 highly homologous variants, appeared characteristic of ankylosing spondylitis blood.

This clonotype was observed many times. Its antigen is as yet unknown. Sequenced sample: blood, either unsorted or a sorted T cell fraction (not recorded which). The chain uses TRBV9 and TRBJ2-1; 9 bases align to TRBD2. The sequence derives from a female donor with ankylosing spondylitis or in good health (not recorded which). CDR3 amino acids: CASSWSSGTEQFF. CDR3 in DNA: TGTGCCAGCAGCTGGTCTAGCGGGACAGAGCAGTTCTTC.